This T cell receptor beta chain is from a study of shared clonotypes between healthy human individuals. CDR3 length equals 15 residues. Trimming cost V 0 bases and J 3 bases, with 9 bases left between them. Germline CDR1 is MGHRA and CDR2 is YSYEKL. This table comes from immunoSEQ multiplex PCR, and its TCRdb copy is limited to in-frame clones, with some not included. Of about 1.9 million clones in the sample, around 93% were seen once. CD45RO-negative, CCR7-positively selected cells formed the naive CD8 fraction, excluding terminally differentiated effector memory CD45RA+ cells. The sequence was collected from a man between 18 and 29 years old in good health. Some clones in this sample may be carry-over from other donors' samples. The sample taken for sequencing was naive CD8+ T cells from PBMCs. This chain connects TRBV4-1 to TRBJ1-3, with TRBD1 as a possible D gene (5 bases). The CDR3 nucleotides are TGCGCCAGCAGCCAAGATCGGGGCGTTGGAAACACCATATATTTT. Encoded protein: CASSQDRGVGNTIYF.